This is a list of T cell receptor beta chains from one sample in a study of shared clonotypes between healthy human individuals. The data were produced by immunoSEQ multiplex PCR, yet TCRdb's version contains in-frame clones alone and is incomplete. This repertoire shows about 2.4 million clones, 90% to 95% found once; its top ten account for about 0.38%. Sample: naive CD4+ T cells from PBMCs. These receptors came from a man between 18 and 29 years old in good health. Some clones in this sample may be carry-over from other donors' samples. CDR3s include the opening cysteine and the closing phenylalanine or tryptophan. D genes are given only for firm matches. The size field is filled for only some rows; it gives once, few, many or a size class.

d_call	j_call	clone_size	v_call	cdr3_nt	cdr3_aa
TRBD1	TRBJ1-5	-	TRBV7-8	TGTGCCAGCAGCTTGGAATTCACAACGACCGGGACAGCTAATCAGCCCCAGCATTTT	CASSLEFTTTGTANQPQHF
-	TRBJ2-1	-	TRBV10-3	TGTGCCATCAGTGAGTCGGGCCTAGCCGTAGGGAATGAGCAGTTCTTC	CAISESGLAVGNEQFF
-	TRBJ1-2	-	TRBV6-1	TGTGCCAGCAGTGAAGCGGGGGGGACCAGCGGCTACACCTTC	CASSEAGGTSGYTF
TRBD1	TRBJ2-7	-	TRBV7-9	TGTGCCAGCAGCCCGCCGGGACAGGGGGCCGGCGAGCAGTACTTC	CASSPPGQGAGEQYF
-	TRBJ1-2	-	TRBV18	TGTGCCAGCTCACCCGGACAATCCTCCAACTATGGCTACACCTTC	CASSPGQSSNYGYTF
TRBD1	TRBJ1-3	-	TRBV9	TGTGCCAGCAGCATGGGACAGGCTGGAAACACCATATATTTT	CASSMGQAGNTIYF
-	TRBJ1-5	-	TRBV10-3	TGTGCCATCACCGATCAGGCGGGAGGACAGCCCCAGCATTTT	CAITDQAGGQPQHF
-	TRBJ2-3	-	TRBV5-4	TGTGCCAGCATCTCCCCAAGCACAGATACGCAGTATTTT	CASISPSTDTQYF
-	TRBJ1-1	-	TRBV6-6	TGTGCCAGCAGTTATAGGTTCGGGGGGACTGAAGCTTTCTTT	CASSYRFGGTEAFF
TRBD2	TRBJ2-5	-	TRBV5-1	TGCGCCAGCAGTCGAGGGACTAGCGACACCCAAGAGACCCAGTACTTC	CASSRGTSDTQETQYF
TRBD2	TRBJ2-5	-	TRBV29-1	TGCAGCGTTGGGGCTAGCGGGAGGGCCGAATCAGGGACCCAGTACTTC	CSVGASGRAESGTQYF
-	TRBJ2-6	-	TRBV9	TGTGCCAGCAGCGTGCAGGGTTCGGGGGCCAACGTCCTGACTTTC	CASSVQGSGANVLTF
-	TRBJ2-1	-	TRBV7-3	TGTGCCAGCAGCTTAGGCTTATACAATGAGCAGTTCTTC	CASSLGLYNEQFF
TRBD1	TRBJ2-3	-	TRBV5-4	TGTGCCAGCAGCTTGGACGGACAGGGGGTAAATACGCAGTATTTT	CASSLDGQGVNTQYF
TRBD1	TRBJ2-5	once	TRBV6-1	TGTGCCAGCAGTGGCTGGGGGACAGTGGGGACCCAGTACTTC	CASSGWGTVGTQYF
TRBD1	TRBJ2-7	-	TRBV6-5	TGTGCCGCAGGGGGATCCTACGAGCAGTACTTC	CAAGGSYEQYF
TRBD2	TRBJ2-1	-	TRBV25-1	TGTGCCAGCAGTTACTGGGATAGCGGGATCGACGAGCAGTTCTTC	CASSYWDSGIDEQFF
TRBD2	TRBJ2-3	-	TRBV6-1	TGCGAAAGCCGACTAGCGGCCAACACAGATACGCAGTATTTT	CESRLAANTDTQYF
TRBD1	TRBJ2-2	-	TRBV28	TGTGCCAGCTACGGACAGGGGAGGACCGGGGAGCTGTTTTTT	CASYGQGRTGELFF
-	TRBJ2-5	-	TRBV27	TGTGCCAGCAGTTTTCGGGATAAAGAGACCCAGTACTTC	CASSFRDKETQYF
-	TRBJ2-1	-	TRBV28	TGTGCCAGCAGTTTCTCCTCCAATGAGCAGTTCTTC	CASSFSSNEQFF
-	TRBJ2-7	-	TRBV29-1	TGCAGCGTTGTAGGGGGAACCTACGAGCAGTACTTC	CSVVGGTYEQYF
-	TRBJ2-6	-	TRBV6-5	TGTGCCAGCAGTAAACCCCGTCCTGGGGCCAACGTCCTGACTTTC	CASSKPRPGANVLTF
-	TRBJ1-1	-	TRBV19	TGTGCCAGTAGTTTCGGACCGAACACTGAAGCTTTCTTT	CASSFGPNTEAFF
-	TRBJ2-3	-	TRBV4-3	TGCGCCAGCAGCCAGGTCGGGTCTAGCACAGATACGCAGTATTTT	CASSQVGSSTDTQYF
-	TRBJ2-1	-	TRBV5-1	TGCGCCAGCGGAACCGCTGGGACCCCCGGCTATGAGCAGTTCTTC	CASGTAGTPGYEQFF
-	TRBJ1-2	-	TRBV5-6	TGTGCCAGCAGCCTTCTGGGAGGAGGCTACACCTTC	CASSLLGGGYTF
TRBD2	TRBJ2-7	-	TRBV11-2	TGTGCCAGCAGCTTAGAGGGCGGGAGTGGTTTCGAGCAGTACTTC	CASSLEGGSGFEQYF
-	TRBJ2-3	-	TRBV7-2	TGTGCCAGCAGCTTAGGGAGGAATACGCAGTATTTT	CASSLGRNTQYF
-	TRBJ1-1	-	TRBV9	TGTGCCAGCAGCGACGGGGGCACTGAAGCTTTCTTT	CASSDGGTEAFF
-	TRBJ1-6	-	TRBV7-9	TGTGCCAGCAGCGATCAACAGCAGGCGCACTTT	CASSDQQQAHF
-	TRBJ1-4	-	TRBV6-6	TGTGCCAGCAGTTGGTTGCTGGGTGAAAAACTGTTTTTT	CASSWLLGEKLFF
-	TRBJ1-5	-	TRBV11-2	TGTGCCAGCAGCACACTGCCTCATCAGCCCCAGCATTTT	CASSTLPHQPQHF
-	TRBJ1-4	-	TRBV29-1	TGCAGCGGACTTTTTACAGGGAGCACTAATGAAAAACTGTTTTTT	CSGLFTGSTNEKLFF
-	TRBJ2-7	-	TRBV27	TGTGCCAGCAGTTTAGGGTTCGAGCAGTACTTC	CASSLGFEQYF
-	TRBJ2-1	-	TRBV19	TGTGCCACCGCTGTAGGGATCGCGACCAATGAGCAGTTCTTC	CATAVGIATNEQFF
TRBD2	TRBJ2-7	-	TRBV5-1	TGCGCCAGCAGCGTGCCTCCTACTAGCGGGGCCTACGAGCAGTACTTC	CASSVPPTSGAYEQYF
-	TRBJ2-3	once	TRBV28	TGTGCCAGCAGTTCCCCGGGGGTGACAGATACGCAGTATTTT	CASSSPGVTDTQYF
-	TRBJ1-1	-	TRBV9	TGTGCCAGCAGCCCCGGCACCGGGACTGAAGCTTTCTTT	CASSPGTGTEAFF
TRBD1	TRBJ1-2	-	TRBV28	TGTGCCAGCACCCCCGGACAGGGCTATGGCTACACCTTC	CASTPGQGYGYTF
-	TRBJ2-5	-	TRBV2	TGTGCCAGCGTTGGTAACGGGAATGCCCTACAAGAGACCCAGTACTTC	CASVGNGNALQETQYF
TRBD2	TRBJ2-5	once	TRBV6-5	TGTGCCAGCAGTTACTCGTTAGCGGGATGGCAAGAGACCCAGTACTTC	CASSYSLAGWQETQYF
TRBD1	TRBJ1-3	-	TRBV2	TGTGCCAGCAGTCAGACAGGGACGGGAAACACCATATATTTT	CASSQTGTGNTIYF
TRBD2	TRBJ2-1	-	TRBV5-4	TGTGCCAGCAGCTATCTAGCGGGGAAATCTAATGAGCAGTTCTTC	CASSYLAGKSNEQFF
TRBD2	TRBJ2-5	once	TRBV7-8	TGTGCCAGCAGCCACGGACTAGCGGGAGCCCCAGAGACCCAGTACTTC	CASSHGLAGAPETQYF
-	TRBJ2-2	few	TRBV5-6	TGTGCCAGCAGCTTGGGGAGGTTGAACACCGGGGAGCTGTTTTTT	CASSLGRLNTGELFF
-	TRBJ1-1	few	TRBV7-9	TGTGCCAGCAGCCGGATGAACACTGAAGCTTTCTTT	CASSRMNTEAFF